This TCR beta chain was captured by sequencing in a study of blood T cells in healthy people across ages. The germline V gene encodes CDR1 SEHNR and CDR2 FQNEAQ (reference sequence). The CDR3 loop spans 15 amino acids. V lost 1 base to trimming and J lost 3 bases; unmatched junction nucleotides: 3. Through a sample-barcoded 5' primer and a J-beta primer mix, a second PCR was run for 7 to 11 cycles. A template-switch adaptor containing 12 random nucleotides labeled each cDNA molecule. From the 5' RACE reads, TCRdb called clonotypes with MiXCR, one entry per CDR3 protein. Of fewer than 2,000,000 distinct CDR3 sequences in the sample, roughly two fifths were seen once. Caucasian individuals from Russia who were healthy and aged roughly 6 to 90 acted as donors.

The V call is TRBV7-9, the J call TRBJ1-5; the match to TRBD1 covers 7 bases. Sequenced sample: blood. The sequence was obtained from a human donor in good health. Written as DNA, the CDR3 is TGTGCCAGCAGCTTAGATCAGGGGGACAATCAGCCCCAGCATTTT. It translates to CASSLDQGDNQPQHF.